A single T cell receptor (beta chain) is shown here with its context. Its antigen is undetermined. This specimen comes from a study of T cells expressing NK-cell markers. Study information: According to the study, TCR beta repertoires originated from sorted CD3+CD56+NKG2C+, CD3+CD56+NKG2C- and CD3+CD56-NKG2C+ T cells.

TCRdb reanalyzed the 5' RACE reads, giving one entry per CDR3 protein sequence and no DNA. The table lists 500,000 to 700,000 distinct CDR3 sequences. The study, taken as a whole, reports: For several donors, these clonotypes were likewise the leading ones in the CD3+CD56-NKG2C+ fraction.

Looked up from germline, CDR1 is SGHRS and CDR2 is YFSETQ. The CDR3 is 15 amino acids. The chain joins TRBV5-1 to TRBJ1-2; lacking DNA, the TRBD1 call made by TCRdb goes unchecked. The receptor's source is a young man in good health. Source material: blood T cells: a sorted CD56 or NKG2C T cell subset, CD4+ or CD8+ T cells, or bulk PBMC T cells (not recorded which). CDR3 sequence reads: CASSSEQGSGRGYTF.